Listed here are 19 T cell receptor beta chains from one sample, sequenced in a study of blood T cell repertoires in COVID-19. The assay was immunoSEQ multiplex PCR, and TCRdb's table has in-frame clones only and misses some. The sample holds 45,000 to 65,000 clones, over 80% seen once. Sequences were obtained from peripheral blood. The origin of the receptors is a man between 70 and 80 years old with active COVID-19.

V and J are TRBV14 and TRBJ1-5, with a possible D match to TRBD1 (6 bases). Germline lookup yields CDR1 SGHDN and CDR2 FVKESK. The CDR3 has 18 residues. The V gene lost 0 bases and the J gene lost 2 bases, with 17 bases spanning the gap. Written as DNA, the CDR3 is TGTGCCAGCAGCCAAGATAGGTCGGACAGTATACGCAATCAGCCCCAGCATTTT. Translated, it gives CASSQDRSDSIRNQPQHF. Full variable domain (rest looked up from reference TRBV14 and TRBJ1-5): EAGVTQFPSHSVIEKGQTVTLRCDPISGHDNLYWYRRVMGKEIKFLLHFVKESKQDESGMPNNRFLAERTGGTYSTLKVQPAELEDSGVYFCASSQDRSDSIRNQPQHFGDGTRLSIL.

This clone was picked up a small number of times. The rearrangement uses TRBV14 and TRBJ2-7; tentatively, D is TRBD1 (5 bases). In germline, CDR1 is SGHDN, CDR2 FVKESK. V gave up 0 bases and J gave up 3 bases, with 12 bases separating them. The CDR3 has 15 residues. CDR3 in amino acids: CASSQDFRRGYEQYF. In DNA, the CDR3 is TGTGCCAGCAGCCAAGATTTTAGAAGGGGCTACGAGCAGTACTTC.

The J gene is TRBJ2-1, the V gene TRBV6-2 or TRBV6-3; maybe TRBD1 (6 bases). CDR1 is MNHEY and CDR2 is SVGEGT in the germline V gene. The CDR3 has 15 residues. The V and J ends lost 5 bases and 0 bases respectively, with 11 bases between them. The CDR3: CASSPDRTSYNEQFF. The CDR3 nucleotides read TGTGCCAGCAGTCCCGACAGGACCTCCTACAATGAGCAGTTCTTC.

The chain links TRBV6-2 or TRBV6-3 to TRBJ2-1; 11 bases map to TRBD2. Losses at the gene ends were 4 bases for V and 6 bases for J; bases not matched to a gene: 5. The germline V gene has CDR1 MNHEY and CDR2 SVGEGT. This CDR3 is built from 15 residues. The CDR3 nucleotides are TGTGCCAGCAGTTTAAGACTAGCGGGGCGCAATGAGCAGTTCTTC. As protein: CASSLRLAGRNEQFF.

The rearrangement uses TRBV7-9 and TRBJ2-5, with D tentatively TRBD1 (6 bases). This CDR3 spans 13 amino acids. Trimming took off 1 base at V and 5 bases at J, with 8 bases between the two ends. The germline V gene encodes CDR1 SEHNR and CDR2 FQNEAQ (reference sequence). The CDR3 coding sequence is TGTGCCAGCAGCTTAGTTGACAGGGAGACCCAGTACTTC. Residues: CASSLVDRETQYF. The complete variable domain, with remaining parts taken from reference TRBV7-9 and TRBJ2-5, reads DTGVSQNPRHKITKRGQNVTFRCDPISEHNRLYWYRQTLGQGPEFLTYFQNEAQLEKSRLLSDRFSAERPKGSFSTLEIQRTEQGDSAMYLCASSLVDRETQYFGPGTRLLVL.

The rearrangement uses TRBV27 and TRBJ2-3; 12 nucleotides align to TRBD2. The CDR3 has 17 amino acids. Unmatched junction bases numbered 11, after V lost 4 bases and J lost 6 bases. Germline values: CDR1 MNHEY, CDR2 SMNVEV (reference sequence). Here the CDR3 reads CASSSYSSGGASDTQYF. The CDR3, as DNA: TGTGCCAGCAGTTCCTACTCTAGCGGGGGGGCCTCGGATACGCAGTATTTT.

This clone has just a few counts. The rearrangement uses TRBV7-3 and TRBJ2-5, with D possibly TRBD2 on 6 matching bases. This CDR3 spans 13 amino acids. With 5 bases removed from V and 5 bases from J, the gap between germline ends came to 12 bases. Germline lookup yields CDR1 SGHTA and CDR2 FQGTGA. CDR3 bases: TGTGCCAGCAGCCCTTTTGGGGGGGAGACCCAGTACTTC. Translated: CASSPFGGETQYF.

The CDR3 DNA sequence: TGCAGCGCCGAATCCGGGACATTGCACGAGCAGTACTTC. The encoded protein is CSAESGTLHEQYF. This rearrangement joins TRBV29-1 to TRBJ2-7, with a weak D call TRBD1 (6 bases). The germline V and J ends were trimmed by 7 bases and 5 bases, with 18 bases remaining between them. The length of the CDR3 is 13 residues. Looked up from germline, CDR1 is SQVTM and CDR2 is ANQGSEA.

The chain employs TRBV19 and TRBJ1-3; D might be TRBD1 (6 bases). V lost 5 bases to trimming and J lost 3 bases, with 14 bases between them. The V gene's germline CDR1 is LNHDA and CDR2 SQIVND (reference sequence). This CDR3 contains 15 residues. This CDR3 reads CASSATGLFGNTIYF. Written as DNA, the CDR3 is TGTGCCAGTAGTGCTACAGGGTTGTTTGGAAACACCATATATTTT.

This clone appeared a few times. This sequence joins TRBV19 and TRBJ2-2; D remains ambiguous. Per the germline V gene, CDR1 is LNHDA and CDR2 is SQIVND (reference sequence). The CDR3 contains 16 residues. V dropped 3 bases and J dropped 2 bases, with 13 bases sitting between them. The CDR3 sequence: CASSMALVRNTGELFF. The CDR3 DNA reads TGTGCCAGTAGTATGGCCCTTGTCAGAAACACCGGGGAGCTGTTTTTT.

This clone has more than one count but fewer than ten. The chain carries TRBV4-1 and TRBJ1-1, with D unclear. The germline CDR1 and CDR2 sequences are MGHRA and YSYEKL. Trimming removed 0 bases at V and 6 bases at J, with 11 bases between. The CDR3 length is 14 residues. As DNA, the CDR3 is TGCGCCAGCAGCCAAGACGGTTTTCTCGCTGAAGCTTTCTTT. Amino acid sequence: CASSQDGFLAEAFF.

The count of this clone is one. The chain joins TRBV3-1 (or the pseudogene TRBV3-2) to TRBJ2-1; possible D gene TRBD2, 6 bases. The CDR3 is made up of 13 amino acids. V was trimmed by 1 base and J by 10 bases, leaving 11 bases between them. Germline V lookup: CDR1 LGHDT, CDR2 YNNKEL (reference sequence). The CDR3 region is CASSQGRAGEQFF. DNA for the CDR3: TGTGCCAGCAGCCAAGGGCGGGCGGGGGAGCAGTTCTTC.

This chain uses TRBV10-3 with TRBJ1-2, with D tentatively TRBD1 (5 bases). V dropped 2 bases and J dropped 4 bases, with 8 bases sitting between them. This CDR3 is built from 13 residues. Germline V gene sequence: CDR1 ENHRY, CDR2 SYGVKD. The DNA of the CDR3 is TGTGCCATCAGTGAGAGGGGCGCCTATGGCTACACCTTC. This encodes CAISERGAYGYTF.

This sequence joins TRBV18 and TRBJ2-1; 7 bases line up with TRBD2. The ends lost 3 bases at V and 5 bases at J; junction bases unmatched: 4. The CDR3 is made up of 14 amino acids. The germline gives CDR1 KGHSH, CDR2 LQKENI. DNA for the CDR3: TGTGCCAGCTCACCGAAACTAGCGAACAATGAGCAGTTCTTC. It yields the protein CASSPKLANNEQFF.

This clone came up once. CDR3 sequence (DNA): TGCGCCAGCAGCTTGAGTTTCCAGGGCTTCTCGAGCTCTGGAAACACCATATATTTT. Amino acids: CASSLSFQGFSSSGNTIYF. The chain couples TRBV5-1 to TRBJ1-3; possibly TRBD1 for D (5 bases). CDR1 is SGHRS and CDR2 is YFSETQ in the germline V gene. Trimming cost V 1 base and J 0 bases, with 20 bases left between them. The CDR3 is 19 residues long.

The CDR3 sequence: CASSPPDNEQFF. The CDR3, as DNA: TGTGCCAGCAGTCCCCCGGACAATGAGCAGTTCTTC. The rearrangement joins TRBV27 to TRBJ2-1; D is uncertain. Germline-derived CDR1 and CDR2 are MNHEY and SMNVEV (reference sequence). Trimming removed 5 bases from V and 5 bases from J, with 7 bases in between. The CDR3 consists of 12 residues.

The chain is built from TRBV7-8 and TRBJ2-1; 7 bases are a match to TRBD2. The CDR3 is 14 residues long. Germline CDR1 is SGHVS and CDR2 is FQNEAQ. V lost 4 bases and J lost 10; bases outside the gene matches: 10. The CDR3 region has the DNA TGTGCCAGCAGCTCCGACCGACTAGCTCGGGAGCAGTTCTTC. Protein: CASSSDRLAREQFF. Variable domain in full (rest from reference TRBV7-8 and TRBJ2-1): GAGVSQSPRYKVAKRGQDVALRCDPISGHVSLFWYQQALGQGPEFLTYFQNEAQLDKSGLPSDRFFAERPEGSVSTLKIQRTQQEDSAVYLCASSSDRLAREQFFGPGTRLTVL.

The chain joins TRBV28 to TRBJ1-6, with TRBD1 as a possible D gene (5 bases). Germline CDR1 is MDHEN and CDR2 is SYDVKM. V gave up 8 bases and J gave up 6 bases, with 11 bases separating them. CDR3 length: 13 residues. CDR3 sequence reads: CASQGFRNSPLHF. The CDR3 DNA is TGTGCCAGCCAGGGATTTCGTAATTCACCCCTCCACTTT.

The chain recombines TRBV5-6 with TRBJ1-5, with 10 bases matching TRBD1. The germline V gene encodes CDR1 SGHDT and CDR2 YYEEEE. The CDR3 sequence is 15 residues long. The V gene end was trimmed by 3 bases and the J gene end by 3 bases; junction bases not matched to a gene: 3. The CDR3 reads CASSWGQGYNQPQHF. CDR3 sequence (DNA): TGTGCCAGCAGCTGGGGACAGGGGTACAATCAGCCCCAGCATTTT. The whole variable domain, filled in from reference TRBV5-6 and TRBJ1-5, reads DAGVTQSPTHLIKTRGQQVTLRCSPKSGHDTVSWYQQALGQGPQFIFQYYEEEERQRGNFPDRFSGHQFPNYSSELNVNALLLGDSALYLCASSWGQGYNQPQHFGDGTRLSIL.